This T cell receptor beta chain was obtained from a study of T-cell reconstitution after alpha-beta-depleted transplantation in children (dated by TCRdb to the mid-2010s). Background for the entire study: Using TCR repertoire profiling, the study quantitatively followed how T-cell immune reconstitution unfolded in children after TCRalphabeta/CD19-depleted allogeneic hematopoietic cell transplantation. Study-wide conclusions, independent of this receptor: Apparently early alphabetaT-cell count recovery about two months after transplant reportedly relied on only several hundred rapidly expanded clones derived from non-depleted graft cells. The frequencies of hyperexpanded clones fell over the following months, and after one year, T-cell counts and TCRbeta diversity were mostly attributed to newly produced T cells. The high TCRbeta diversity at day 60 in some patients was ascribed to recipient T cells and intrathymic progenitors that had survived conditioning.

According to the study, the label for this sample's treatment or condition signals: allogeneic hematopoietic cell transplantation with graft depleted of TCRalphabeta T cells and CD19 B cells. TCRalphabeta/CD19-depleted allogeneic hematopoietic cell grafts were given to the transplant recipients, all of whom were children. Libraries were made using PCR. The data were produced on an Illumina HiSeq 2500. To normalize quantification of the TCRbeta repertoire, the TCR libraries were built with molecular barcoding that relied on unique molecular identifiers. TCRdb's own reprocessing of the public reads used fastp at Q25 and MiXCR and kept productive beta chains. Rows are unified per CDR3 protein, each entry keeping the most common DNA and genes. Recorded for this sample are about 290,000 distinct CDR3 sequences; nearly 8% of them occurred a single time. Clones ranked in the top ten supply 8.5% to 9.5% of the sample.

This clonotype was observed at least ten times. It lacks a known antigen. The record has no base qualities; no much larger clone is one base away. After removal of 5 bases from V and 9 bases from J, the junction retains 10 bases not matched to a gene. The germline V gene supplies CDR1 SGHTA and CDR2 FQGTGA. Measured from the cysteine to the phenylalanine, the CDR3 is 15 residues long. This entry keeps only the CDR3 DNA: 45 bases, framed from base 1. The source of this sequence is a female patient aged 2 to 10 who had a stem cell transplant for Fanconi anemia, so the T cells may come from the graft donor. The specimen comprised peripheral blood, sampled 360 days after TCRalphabeta/CD19-depleted stem cell transplant. The V and J segments used are TRBV7-3 and TRBJ2-1; 10 central nucleotides agree with TRBD2. DNA sequence: TGTGCCAGCAGCGTAGCTAGCGGGAGTCAAAGTGAGCAGTTCTTC. Translated, it gives CASSVASGSQSEQFF.